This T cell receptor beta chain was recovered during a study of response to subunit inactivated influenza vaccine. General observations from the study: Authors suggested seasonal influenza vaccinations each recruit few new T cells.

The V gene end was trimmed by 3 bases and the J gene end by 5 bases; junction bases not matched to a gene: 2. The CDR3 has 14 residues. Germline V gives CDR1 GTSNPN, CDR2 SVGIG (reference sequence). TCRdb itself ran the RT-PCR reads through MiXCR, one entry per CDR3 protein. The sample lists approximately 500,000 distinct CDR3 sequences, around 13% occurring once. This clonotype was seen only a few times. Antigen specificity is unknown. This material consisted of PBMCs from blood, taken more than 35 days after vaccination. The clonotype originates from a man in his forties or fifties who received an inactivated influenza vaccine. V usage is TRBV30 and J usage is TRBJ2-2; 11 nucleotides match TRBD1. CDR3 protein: CAWRGQGVTGELFF. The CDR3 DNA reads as TGTGCCTGGAGGGGACAGGGGGTTACCGGGGAGCTGTTTTTT.